This entry lists 2 T cell receptor beta chains sequenced from one sample in a study of blood T cell repertoires in COVID-19. Sequencing was performed with immunoSEQ multiplex PCR; in TCRdb, only in-frame clones are kept and a portion is missing. The data contain a few hundred thousand clones, 80% to 90% of them singletons. Sequenced sample: peripheral blood. The receptors come from a woman between 45 and 65 years old with acute or convalescent COVID-19.

V and J are TRBV18 and TRBJ1-2, with a weak D call TRBD1 (6 bases). V was trimmed by 4 bases and J by 3 bases, leaving 15 bases between them. The CDR3 covers 15 residues. Germline V gene sequence: CDR1 KGHSH, CDR2 LQKENI. This CDR3 is CASSQYSTGYYGYTF. In nucleotides, the CDR3 is TGTGCCAGCTCACAGTACAGCACAGGGTACTATGGCTACACCTTC.

The genes are TRBV19 and TRBJ2-1, with TRBD1 matching 12 bases. J lost 8 bases, V lost 4 bases, and 6 bases had no gene match. Germline V gene data show CDR1 as LNHDA and CDR2 as SQIVND (reference sequence). This CDR3 region has 15 residues. The CDR3 DNA reads TGTGCCAGTAGTACCCCGGGACAGGGGGCCCATGAGCAGTTCTTC. It is translated as CASSTPGQGAHEQFF. The full variable domain, rest sourced from reference TRBV19 and TRBJ2-1, is DGGITQSPKYLFRKEGQNVTLSCEQNLNHDAMYWYRQDPGQGLRLIYYSQIVNDFQKGDIAEGYSVSREKKESFPLTVTSAQKNPTAFYLCASSTPGQGAHEQFFGPGTRLTVL.